This T cell receptor (beta chain) is from a study of T cell clones after liver transplantation. Sequencing used immunoSEQ multiplex PCR; TCRdb keeps in-frame clones, though not all of them. The sample consists of tens of thousands of clones, roughly nine tenths of them appearing once. CDR1 and CDR2 (germline): MDHEN, SYDVKM. This CDR3 contains 15 residues. Germline trimming cut 6 bases from V and 4 bases from J; bases unmatched to any gene: 7. The sequencing here drew on CD4+ T cells from blood, taken before liver transplant. The source of this sequence is a human donor who received a liver transplant. The gene calls are TRBV28 and TRBJ2-7; 12 nucleotides line up with TRBD2. The CDR3 loop reads CASSPPTSGSYEQYF. The CDR3 coding sequence is TGTGCCAGCAGCCCTCCGACTAGCGGGAGTTACGAGCAGTACTTC.